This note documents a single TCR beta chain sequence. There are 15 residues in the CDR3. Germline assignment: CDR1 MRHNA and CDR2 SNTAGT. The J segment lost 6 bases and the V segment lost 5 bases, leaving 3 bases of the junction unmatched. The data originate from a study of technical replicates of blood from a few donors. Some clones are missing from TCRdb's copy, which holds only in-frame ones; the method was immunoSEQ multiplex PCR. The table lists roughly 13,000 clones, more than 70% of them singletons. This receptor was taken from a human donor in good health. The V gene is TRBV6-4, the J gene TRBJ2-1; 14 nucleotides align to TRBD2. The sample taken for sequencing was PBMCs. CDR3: CASSIGTSGGNEQFF. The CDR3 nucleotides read TGTGCCAGCAGTATTGGGACTAGCGGGGGCAATGAGCAGTTCTTC.